These 8 T cell receptor beta chains were sequenced from one sample in a study of long-term antiretroviral therapy in people with HIV. It was version v3.0 of the immunoSEQ assay that was run at survey level. The protocol was immunoSEQ multiplex PCR, while the TCRdb copy is restricted to in-frame clones and leaves out a portion. The table records approximately 31,000 clones, 70% to 90% of them present only once. The material was unsorted PBMCs, obtained 1.1 years after starting antiretroviral therapy. These receptors originate from a man aged 18-30 years with HIV.

The V gene is TRBV2, the J gene TRBJ2-7; D is uncertain. CDR3 length: 10 amino acids. In germline, CDR1 is SNHLY, CDR2 FYNNEI. V lost 7 bases to trimming and J lost 4 bases, with 5 bases between them. As DNA, the CDR3 is TGTGCCAGCAAGGATTACGAGCAGTACTTC. It encodes CASKDYEQYF. The whole variable domain, remainder taken from reference TRBV2 and TRBJ2-7, is EPEVTQTPSHQVTQMGQEVILRCVPISNHLYFYWYRQILGQKVEFLVSFYNNEISEKSEIFDDQFSVERPDGSNFTLKIRSTKLEDSAMYFCASKDYEQYFGPGTRLTVT.

This clone is medium-sized within its sample. The V and J genes are TRBV5-1 and TRBJ2-2; 11 bases agree with TRBD2. V lost 8 bases to trimming and J lost 6 bases; unmatched junction nucleotides: 9. Germline V lookup: CDR1 SGHRS, CDR2 YFSETQ. The CDR3 loop spans 15 amino acids. The CDR3 protein is CASEPGLAVSGELFF. In nucleotides, the CDR3 is TGCGCCAGTGAACCGGGACTAGCGGTCTCCGGGGAGCTGTTTTTT.

J is TRBJ2-3 and V is TRBV5-5, with D tentatively TRBD2 (6 bases). Germline V gives CDR1 SGHKS, CDR2 YYEKEE (reference sequence). The CDR3 extends over 15 amino acids. Trimming shortened V by 2 bases and J by 1 base, and 11 bases separated the two germline ends. CDR3 DNA: TGTGCCAGCAGCTTTGTGGGGACTCGCACAGATACGCAGTATTTT. Translated, it gives CASSFVGTRTDTQYF.

The chain joins TRBV28 to TRBJ1-5, with 7 bases lining up with TRBD1. Germline V gives CDR1 MDHEN, CDR2 SYDVKM. Trimming removed 6 bases from V and 7 bases from J; junction bases left unmatched: 9. The CDR3 is made up of 14 amino acids. CDR3 residues: CASSPGQAGQPQHF. CDR3 DNA sequence: TGTGCCAGCAGCCCCGGACAGGCCGGGCAGCCCCAGCATTTT.

In this sample, this clone turned up a few times. V gene TRBV4-3 combines with J gene TRBJ1-2; D gene uncertain. Trimming cost V 3 bases and J 6 bases, with 5 bases left between them. The CDR3 sequence is 11 residues long. From germline, CDR1 is LGHNA and CDR2 YSLEER. Here the CDR3 DNA reads TGCGCCAGCAGCCATGAGGATGGCTACACCTTC. Translated, it gives CASSHEDGYTF.

This rearrangement joins TRBV18 to TRBJ1-4; a possible D gene is TRBD1 (6 bases). CDR3 length: 16 residues. V lost 3 bases, J lost 8 bases, and 19 bases lay in between. Germline CDR1 KGHSH, CDR2 LQKENI. In DNA form, the CDR3 reads TGTGCCAGCTCACCTGGGGATGCGGCAAGGGGGGAAAAACTGTTTTTT. Translating gives CASSPGDAARGEKLFF.

V usage is TRBV4-1 and J usage is TRBJ2-7; D is unclear. Trimming shortened V by 0 bases and J by 0 bases, and 12 bases separated the two germline ends. The germline V gene encodes CDR1 MGHRA and CDR2 YSYEKL. The CDR3 has 16 amino acids. For the CDR3, the DNA is TGCGCCAGCAGCCAAGATGGTCCAACCCTCTCCTACGAGCAGTACTTC. As protein: CASSQDGPTLSYEQYF.

The rearrangement joins TRBV5-4 to TRBJ2-7, with D perhaps matching TRBD1 or TRBD2 (5 bases each). V was cut by 0 bases and J by 6 bases, with 16 bases left in between. CDR1 SGHNT and CDR2 YYREEE come from the germline V gene (reference sequence). This CDR3 has 15 residues. This CDR3 is CASSLAPGTPSEQYF. CDR3 bases: TGTGCCAGCAGCTTGGCCCCGGGGACCCCAAGCGAGCAGTACTTC.